A selection of T cell receptor beta chains follows, all from one sample in a study of cytomegalovirus exposure and HLA in healthy donors. Assay: immunoSEQ multiplex PCR; the TCRdb copy retains only in-frame clones and omits some. Of about 130,000 clones listed, around 89% were seen once; the top ten hold less than 7%. The material sequenced was PBMCs. These receptors were obtained from a woman aged 25 to 39 in good health and CMV-seropositive. The CDR3 runs from the conserved cysteine through the conserved F or W. The D gene is left open where the match is weak. Where a row states a size, it is once, few, many or the class of an expanded clone; other rows omit it.

CDR3	DNA	size	D	V	J
CASSENALSSPLHF	TGTGCCAGCAGTGAGAACGCTCTTAGCTCACCCCTCCACTTT	.	.	TRBV2	TRBJ1-6
CASSHSPTSGETQYF	TGCGCCAGCAGCCATTCTCCGACTAGCGGGGAGACCCAGTACTTC	.	TRBD2	TRBV4-1	TRBJ2-5
CASGFGSGNTIYF	TGTGCTAGTGGTTTCGGCTCTGGAAACACCATATATTTT	.	.	TRBV12-5	TRBJ1-3
CASSKAGQWCDGNQPQHF	TGTGCCAGCAGCAAAGCAGGACAGTGGTGTGATGGAAATCAGCCCCAGCATTTT	.	.	TRBV21-1	TRBJ1-5
CSAPGLADSEQFF	TGCAGCGCCCCGGGACTAGCCGACAGTGAGCAGTTCTTC	few	TRBD2	TRBV29-1	TRBJ2-1
CASRHLFESNPYEQYF	TGTGCCAGCAGGCACCTCTTCGAGAGTAACCCGTACGAGCAGTACTTC	once	.	TRBV28	TRBJ2-7
CASSYWLAGIYNEQFF	TGTGCCAGCAGTTACTGGCTAGCGGGGATCTACAATGAGCAGTTCTTC	.	TRBD2	TRBV6-5	TRBJ2-1
CASSGGAEGETQYF	TGTGCCAGCAGCGGGGGGGCCGAGGGGGAGACCCAGTACTTC	.	.	TRBV5-6	TRBJ2-5
CASGGTEYNEQFF	TGTGCCAGCGGAGGGACAGAGTACAATGAGCAGTTCTTC	.	.	TRBV6-6	TRBJ2-1
CASSFTGGRETQYF	TGTGCCAGCAGTTTTACAGGGGGCCGGGAGACCCAGTACTTC	.	TRBD1	TRBV27	TRBJ2-5
CASSLDPTGELFF	TGTGCCAGCAGCTTGGATCCAACCGGGGAGCTGTTTTTT	.	.	TRBV5-4	TRBJ2-2
CASSDRTQNTGELFF	TGTGCCAGCAGTGACCGGACACAGAACACCGGGGAGCTGTTTTTT	few	.	TRBV2	TRBJ2-2
CASSERDRGLPSYGYTF	TGTGCCAGCAGCGAACGGGACAGGGGCCTACCCAGCTATGGCTACACCTTC	.	TRBD1	TRBV13	TRBJ1-2
CASSIDGGANTGELFF	TGTGCCAGTAGTATAGACGGGGGAGCGAACACCGGGGAGCTGTTTTTT	.	.	TRBV19	TRBJ2-2
CASSSLLPGSYNEQFF	TGTGCCAGCAGTTCCCTCTTGCCAGGTTCCTACAATGAGCAGTTCTTC	.	.	TRBV6-6	TRBJ2-1
CASSAGQGTNYGYTF	TGTGCCAGCAGCGCGGGACAGGGGACCAACTATGGCTACACCTTC	few	TRBD1	TRBV9	TRBJ1-2
CASSVWGGVRDTQYF	TGTGCCAGCAGCGTCTGGGGGGGAGTTCGGGATACGCAGTATTTT	.	TRBD2	TRBV27	TRBJ2-3
CASSLRSRGNTGELFF	TGCGCCAGCAGCTTGCGTTCCAGGGGCAACACCGGGGAGCTGTTTTTT	.	.	TRBV5-1	TRBJ2-2
CASSLRGGTYEQYF	TGCGCCAGCAGCCTCCGTGGGGGGACCTACGAGCAGTACTTC	.	.	TRBV5-1	TRBJ2-7
CSVSDRDPYEQYF	TGCAGCGTTTCGGACAGGGACCCCTACGAGCAGTACTTC	.	TRBD1	TRBV29-1	TRBJ2-7
CASSVGGQGVYGYTF	TGTGCCAGCAGCGTAGGGGGACAGGGAGTCTATGGCTACACCTTC	.	TRBD1	TRBV9	TRBJ1-2
CASSVGASGASEQFF	TGTGCCAGCAGCGTCGGAGCTAGCGGGGCGAGTGAGCAGTTCTTC	.	TRBD2	TRBV9	TRBJ2-1
CASSLLDRVETQYF	TGCGCCAGCAGTTTATTGGACAGGGTTGAGACCCAGTACTTC	.	TRBD1	TRBV5-1	TRBJ2-5
CATSRAGGSSTDTQYF	TGTGCCACCAGCAGAGCCGGAGGGTCTAGCACAGATACGCAGTATTTT	.	.	TRBV15	TRBJ2-3
CASRRGGKETQYF	TGTGCCAGCAGACGCGGCGGTAAAGAGACCCAGTACTTC	.	.	TRBV27	TRBJ2-5
CATSRTREGFRMNTEAFF	TGTGCCACCAGCAGGACGAGAGAGGGCTTTCGGATGAACACTGAAGCTTTCTTT	.	.	TRBV15	TRBJ1-1
CATLESGGAAVYSNQPQHF	TGTGCCACCCTTGAGTCGGGGGGGGCCGCGGTTTACAGCAATCAGCCCCAGCATTTT	.	.	TRBV19	TRBJ1-5
CASSRPGAYYEKLFF	TGCGCCAGCAGCCGACCAGGGGCCTATTATGAAAAACTGTTTTTT	.	.	TRBV4-1	TRBJ1-4
CASSFGTGGDGFTF	TGTGCCAGCAGCTTCGGGACAGGGGGCGATGGCTTCACCTTC	.	TRBD1	TRBV5-8	TRBJ1-2
CASSKGLAGDWEQYF	TGTGCCAGCAGTAAAGGACTAGCGGGAGATTGGGAGCAGTACTTC	.	TRBD2	TRBV28	TRBJ2-7
CASSYKTAYEQYF	TGTGCCAGCAGTTACAAGACAGCCTACGAGCAGTACTTC	.	.	TRBV6-5	TRBJ2-7
CASSAREHRAEAFF	TGTGCCAGCAGTGCCCGGGAGCACCGAGCGGAAGCTTTCTTT	.	.	TRBV28	TRBJ1-1
CASSVGNSGLKNTEAFF	TGTGCCAGCAGCGTAGGAAATTCTGGACTGAAGAACACTGAAGCTTTCTTT	.	.	TRBV9	TRBJ1-1
CASSDQGATRDEQYF	TGTGCCAGTAGTGACCAGGGGGCAACTAGGGACGAGCAGTACTTC	.	TRBD1	TRBV19	TRBJ2-7
CSASLNTEAFF	TGCAGTGCTAGCCTTAACACTGAAGCTTTCTTT	.	.	TRBV20-1	TRBJ1-1
CASSLGPPGTPNQPQHF	TGTGCCAGCAGCTTAGGCCCCCCCGGGACACCTAATCAGCCCCAGCATTTT	once	.	TRBV13	TRBJ1-5
CASKRLANTEAFF	TGTGCCAGCAAGCGGCTAGCGAACACTGAAGCTTTCTTT	.	.	TRBV2	TRBJ1-1
CASSLGLLGPWGYTF	TGTGCCAGCAGCTTAGGCCTTTTGGGGCCTTGGGGCTACACCTTC	.	.	TRBV13	TRBJ1-2
CASTTRTGVYEQYF	TGTGCCAGCACCACGAGGACGGGAGTCTACGAGCAGTACTTC	once	.	TRBV5-6	TRBJ2-7
CASSPTPGQGSRGYTF	TGTGCCAGCTCACCAACGCCGGGACAGGGAAGTCGCGGCTACACCTTC	.	TRBD1	TRBV18	TRBJ1-2
CASNPHIRGGSNTGELFF	TGTGCCAGTAACCCACACATAAGGGGGGGCTCGAACACCGGGGAGCTGTTTTTT	.	.	TRBV5-8	TRBJ2-2
CASSRGDGIQYF	TGTGCCAGCAGCAGAGGAGATGGCATTCAGTACTTC	once	.	TRBV27	TRBJ2-4
CASSDRDRNQPQHF	TGTGCCAGCAGTGATCGGGATCGCAATCAGCCCCAGCATTTT	.	.	TRBV2	TRBJ1-5
CASSGTSAYNEQFF	TGTGCCAGCAGTGGCACTAGCGCATACAATGAGCAGTTCTTC	.	TRBD2	TRBV5-4	TRBJ2-1
CASSLTRSPTDTQYF	TGTGCCAGCAGCTTAACTCGAAGCCCAACAGATACGCAGTATTTT	.	.	TRBV7-9	TRBJ2-3
CASSLGWTGGPGLFF	TGTGCCAGCAGTTTAGGGTGGACAGGGGGCCCAGGGCTGTTTTTT	.	TRBD1	TRBV28	TRBJ1-4
CSVEESQLNTEAFF	TGCAGCGTTGAAGAGTCCCAGTTGAACACTGAAGCTTTCTTT	.	.	TRBV29-1	TRBJ1-1
CASSLVLGLAGENEQFF	TGTGCCAGCAGCTTAGTCTTAGGTCTAGCGGGGGAGAATGAGCAGTTCTTC	.	TRBD2	TRBV7-2	TRBJ2-1
CASSGGTAYNEQFF	TGTGCCAGCAGTGGAGGGACAGCCTACAATGAGCAGTTCTTC	.	TRBD1	TRBV2	TRBJ2-1
CASSQDMGQGFNTEAFF	TGCGCCAGCAGCCAGGATATGGGACAGGGGTTTAACACTGAAGCTTTCTTT	.	TRBD1	TRBV4-1	TRBJ1-1
CASSLLHSGGALNEQFF	TGTGCCAGCAGTTTACTACATAGCGGGGGGGCCTTAAATGAGCAGTTCTTC	.	TRBD2	TRBV27	TRBJ2-1
CASSLQDDRADTQYF	TGTGCCAGCTCACTACAAGACGACAGGGCTGATACGCAGTATTTT	.	TRBD1	TRBV18	TRBJ2-3
CASSRPGNYGYTF	TGTGCCAGCAGTCGCCCCGGTAACTATGGCTACACCTTC	once	.	TRBV28	TRBJ1-2
CASSLDSSNTGELFF	TGCGCCAGCAGCTTGGACAGCTCGAACACCGGGGAGCTGTTTTTT	.	.	TRBV5-1	TRBJ2-2
CASSTGTGWDEQYF	TGTGCCAGCAGTACTGGGACAGGGTGGGACGAGCAGTACTTC	.	TRBD1	TRBV28	TRBJ2-7
CASSQITGTREFF	TGCGCCAGCAGCCAAATAACAGGGACTAGAGAGTTCTTC	many	TRBD2	TRBV4-1	TRBJ2-1
CATSNPQGADTQYF	TGTGCCACCAGCAACCCACAGGGGGCAGATACGCAGTATTTT	.	TRBD1	TRBV15	TRBJ2-3
CASSFLAGGASYNEQFF	TGTGCCAGCAGCTTCCTAGCGGGAGGGGCTTCCTACAATGAGCAGTTCTTC	.	TRBD2	TRBV7-2	TRBJ2-1
CASSGMRGRGNIQYF	TGTGCCAGCAGCGGAATGAGGGGGCGAGGAAACATTCAGTACTTC	.	TRBD1	TRBV7-2	TRBJ2-4
CASRGGNQPQHF	TGTGCCAGCAGGGGGGGTAACCAGCCCCAGCATTTT	once	.	TRBV28	TRBJ1-5